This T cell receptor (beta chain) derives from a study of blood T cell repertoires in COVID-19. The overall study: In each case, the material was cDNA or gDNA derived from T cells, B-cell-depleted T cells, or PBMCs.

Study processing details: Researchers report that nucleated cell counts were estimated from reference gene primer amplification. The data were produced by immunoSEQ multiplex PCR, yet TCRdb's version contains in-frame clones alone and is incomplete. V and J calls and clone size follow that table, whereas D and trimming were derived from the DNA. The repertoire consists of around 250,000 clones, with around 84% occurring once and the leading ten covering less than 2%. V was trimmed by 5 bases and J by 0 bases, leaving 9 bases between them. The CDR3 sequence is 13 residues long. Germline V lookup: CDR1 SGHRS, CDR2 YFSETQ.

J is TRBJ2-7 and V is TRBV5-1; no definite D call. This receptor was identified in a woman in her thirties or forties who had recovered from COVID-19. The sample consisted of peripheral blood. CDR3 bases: TGCGCCAGCAGTCGAGGCGACTCCTACGAGCAGTACTTC. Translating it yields CASSRGDSYEQYF.